Below, 32 T cell receptor beta chains from the same sample are listed, as sequenced in a study of T-cell reconstitution after alpha-beta-depleted transplantation in children. Unique molecular identifiers were used in preparing the TCRbeta library. TCRdb fed the PCR reads into MiXCR, producing one record per CDR3 protein. The profile covers some 830,000 distinct CDR3 sequences, with around 15% appearing a single time and 5% taken by the ten largest. Sequences were derived from PBMCs, mostly from graft donor cells, sampled 360 days after TCRalphabeta/CD19-depleted stem cell transplant. These receptors all stem from a male patient under 18 who had a stem cell transplant for acute lymphoblastic leukemia, so the T cells may come from the graft donor.

In its sample, this clonotype was seen a few times. The rearrangement links TRBV12-3 or TRBV12-4 to TRBJ1-1; 9 bases agree with TRBD1. V lost 9 bases, J lost 4 bases, and 6 bases stayed unmatched. The CDR3 has 13 residues. CDR3 coding DNA: TGTGCCAGTCACAGGGGGCTTAGCACTGAAGCTTTCTTT. Translated: CASHRGLSTEAFF.

The rearrangement uses TRBV19 and TRBJ2-3; TRBD1 agrees at 10 bases. The trim removed 6 bases at V and 9 bases at J, leaving 12 bases unmatched. The CDR3 has 15 residues. Germline CDR1 and CDR2: LNHDA and SQIVND (reference sequence). The CDR3 loop reads CASSLDRGPVPTQYF. CDR3 in DNA: TGTGCCAGTAGCCTCGACAGGGGGCCAGTTCCCACGCAGTATTTT.

The V gene is TRBV29-1, the J gene TRBJ1-2, with D perhaps TRBD1 (6 bases). Between the trimmed V and J ends, which lost 0 bases and 1 base, there was a span of 9 bases. Germline V gene lookup returns CDR1 SQVTM and CDR2 ANQGSEA. This CDR3 region has 14 residues. CDR3 nucleotide sequence: TGCAGCGTTGAAGAGGACAGTATTAACTATGGCTACACCTTC. Translation gives CSVEEDSINYGYTF.

V usage is TRBV20-1 and J usage is TRBJ2-7, with TRBD1 identical over 7 bases. Germline V gives CDR1 DFQATT, CDR2 SNEGSKA (reference sequence). Trimming at V came to 0 bases and at J to 1 base, leaving 9 bases not matched to a gene. This CDR3 is 16 amino acids long. The CDR3 DNA is TGCAGTGCTAGAGATGACGGCAGGGGGTCATCCTACGAGCAGTACTTC. Its protein product is CSARDDGRGSSYEQYF.

V gene TRBV18 combines with J gene TRBJ1-2; tentative D call: TRBD1 (5 bases). Trimming left V 6 bases short and J 4 bases short, with 12 bases between. The length of the CDR3 is 13 residues. Germline V gene lookup returns CDR1 KGHSH and CDR2 LQKENI. The DNA for the CDR3 is TGTGCCAGCTCCCCTGGGGCTTTCTATGGCTACACCTTC. As protein: CASSPGAFYGYTF.

This clonotype was counted between two and nine times. The chain links TRBV18 to TRBJ2-7; TRBD1 matches 8 bases. The CDR3 runs 15 residues. With V trimmed by 4 bases and J by 2 bases, 7 bases remained unmatched. Germline V gene sequence: CDR1 KGHSH, CDR2 LQKENI. This CDR3 is CASSRRRDRPYEQYF. The CDR3 nucleotides are TGTGCCAGCTCACGACGTAGGGACAGGCCCTACGAGCAGTACTTC.

This clonotype has more than one count but fewer than ten. The chain links TRBV20-1 to TRBJ2-1, with D possibly being TRBD2 (6 bases). The CDR3 has 15 amino acids. CDR1 and CDR2 (germline): DFQATT, SNEGSKA (reference sequence). The V end was cut by 0 bases, the J end by 5 bases, with 14 bases between. CDR3 region: CSARDWSGRDNEQFF. DNA for the CDR3: TGCAGTGCTAGAGATTGGAGCGGGCGAGACAATGAGCAGTTCTTC.

This clonotype was counted many times. The rearrangement links TRBV12-3 or TRBV12-4 to TRBJ2-3; D is unresolved. CDR3 length equals 13 residues. Between the trimmed V and J ends, which lost 1 base and 4 bases, there was a span of 6 bases. CDR3 coding DNA: TGTGCCAGCAGTTTAGTAGCAGCAGATACGCAGTATTTT. Its translation is CASSLVAADTQYF.

This clonotype appeared a few times. The rearrangement uses TRBV2 and TRBJ2-1; D may be TRBD1 (6 bases). The CDR3 totals 11 residues. Trimming removed 8 bases at V and 7 bases at J, with 9 bases between. Germline-derived CDR1 and CDR2 are SNHLY and FYNNEI. CDR3 region: CASSGANEQFF. CDR3 coding DNA: TGTGCCAGCTCAGGGGCGAATGAGCAGTTCTTC.

This rearrangement joins TRBV20-1 to TRBJ2-2, with 7 bases lining up with TRBD2. Germline CDR1 reads DFQATT; CDR2 reads SNEGSKA (reference sequence). The junction had 11 bases not matched to a gene; V was cut back by 3 bases and J by 4 bases. The CDR3 consists of 16 residues. The CDR3: CSARNAAGSGTGELFF. The CDR3 nucleotides read TGCAGTGCTAGGAACGCAGCGGGGAGTGGCACCGGGGAGCTGTTTTTT.

This clonotype was seen many times. The V call is TRBV7-2, the J call TRBJ2-7, with 8 positions matching TRBD1. The germline CDR1 and CDR2 sequences are SGHTA and FQGNSA. The V and J ends lost 1 base and 5 bases, in that order; junction bases with no gene match: 4. There are 14 residues in the CDR3. In DNA form, the CDR3 reads TGTGCCAGCAGCTTAGGACAGGGGTACAACGAGCAGTACTTC. Translating it yields CASSLGQGYNEQYF.

The CDR3 sequence is CASSSGWGRVSELYF. CDR3 DNA: TGTGCCAGCAGCTCGGGATGGGGGCGCGTTAGCGAACTGTATTTT. This chain joins TRBV7-9 and TRBJ2-3, with D maybe TRBD1 (6 bases). Germline CDR1 reads SEHNR; CDR2 reads FQNEAQ (reference sequence). Deletions cut 4 bases from V and 14 bases from J, with 25 bases between. This CDR3 region has 15 residues.

This clonotype was counted between two and nine times. V gene TRBV2 combines with J gene TRBJ2-7; a weak D match, TRBD2 (5 bases). The CDR3 runs 15 residues. Germline V gene sequence: CDR1 SNHLY, CDR2 FYNNEI. Trimming cost V 3 bases and J 1 base, with 13 bases left between them. The CDR3 spells CASSERGFGSYEQYF. The CDR3 DNA reads TGTGCCAGCAGTGAGCGAGGGTTCGGATCCTACGAGCAGTACTTC.

This clonotype was observed a handful of times. This chain uses TRBV3-1 with TRBJ2-7, with D unclear. The V gene's germline CDR1 is LGHDT and CDR2 YNNKEL (reference sequence). The V and J ends lost 0 bases and 2 bases respectively, with 5 bases between them. This CDR3 contains 13 residues. CDR3 nucleotides: TGTGCCAGCAGCCAAGATTACGCCTACGAGCAGTACTTC. This translates into CASSQDYAYEQYF.

The CDR3 protein is CASSSQGGTSGRAYEQYF. In DNA, the CDR3 is TGCGCCAGCAGCTCTCAGGGGGGTACTAGCGGGAGGGCCTACGAGCAGTACTTC. The chain links TRBV4-1 to TRBJ2-7; 13 positions match TRBD2. The CDR3 sequence is 18 residues long. With V trimmed by 5 bases and J by 2 bases, 12 bases remained unmatched. Germline V gene data show CDR1 as MGHRA and CDR2 as YSYEKL.

This clonotype was observed a few times. The DNA is left out, because the CDR3 cannot be placed on it with certainty; the CDR3 is given as TCRdb lists it. The V gene is TRBV21-1, the J gene TRBJ2-3; the table names TRBD2, a call not compared with the DNA. TRBV21-1 is an annotated pseudogene. The CDR3 has 20 residues if both end residues are counted. This CDR3 reads CASSKSLWAGGTPITDTQYF.

In its sample, this clonotype was seen a few times. The chain employs TRBV5-1 and TRBJ2-2; D perhaps matches TRBD2 (6 bases). Germline CDR1 is SGHRS and CDR2 is YFSETQ. CDR3 length: 15 amino acids. V lost 2 bases and J lost 4, with 12 bases in between. For the CDR3, the DNA is TGCGCCAGCAGCTTAAGCGGGCGCGGCACCGGGGAGCTGTTTTTT. Translation gives CASSLSGRGTGELFF.

The chain links TRBV7-8 to TRBJ1-3, with 9 bases that match TRBD1. CDR3 length equals 15 residues. V shed 3 bases, J shed 5 bases, and the junction held 5 bases outside the gene matches. The V gene's germline CDR1 is SGHVS and CDR2 FQNEAQ. The CDR3 reads CASSFDRGRRNTIYF. The CDR3, as DNA: TGTGCCAGCAGCTTCGACAGGGGGAGGAGAAACACCATATATTTT.

The chain is built from TRBV6-1 and TRBJ1-2; no firm D call. V lost 6 bases and J lost 4, with 6 bases in between. Germline assignment: CDR1 MNHNS and CDR2 SASEGT. The CDR3 runs 11 residues. CDR3 DNA sequence: TGTGCCAGCAGATACAGCTATGGCTACACCTTC. It codes for CASRYSYGYTF.

The chain carries TRBV7-2 and TRBJ2-1, with D perhaps TRBD2 (6 bases). Looked up from germline, CDR1 is SGHTA and CDR2 is FQGNSA. CDR3 size: 15 residues. With 1 base removed from V and 7 bases from J, the gap between germline ends came to 14 bases. CDR3 sequence: CASSLVGLLLNEQFF. CDR3 nucleotide sequence: TGTGCCAGCAGCTTAGTGGGACTCCTACTAAATGAGCAGTTCTTC.

This clonotype has only a few counts. At one boundary the junction diverges from the germline segment, which might be a read error. V is TRBV6-4 and J is TRBJ1-2, with 12 bases fitting TRBD1. Germline-derived CDR1 and CDR2 are MRHNA and SNTAGT. This CDR3 is 15 amino acids long. The CDR3 region is CASSNSGTGGNGYTF. CDR3 coding DNA: TGTGCCAGCAGTAACTCCGGGACAGGGGGCAATGGCTACACCTTC.

A few counts support this clonotype. The chain joins TRBV5-4 to TRBJ2-3; perhaps TRBD2 as D (5 bases). Germline CDR1 reads SGHNT; CDR2 reads YYREEE (reference sequence). V was cut by 1 base and J by 6 bases, with 18 bases left in between. CDR3 length: 16 amino acids. This CDR3 is CASSLSMLGERDTQYF. The CDR3 DNA reads as TGTGCCAGCAGCTTGTCAATGTTGGGAGAACGGGATACGCAGTATTTT.

The chain couples TRBV24-1 to TRBJ2-1, with 7 positions matching TRBD2. The length of the CDR3 is 14 residues. Germline V gene data show CDR1 as KGHDR and CDR2 as SFDVKD. V shed 3 bases, J shed 6 bases, and the junction held 4 bases outside the gene matches. CDR3 sequence: CATSDTGGTNEQFF. CDR3 bases: TGTGCCACCAGTGATACGGGAGGTACCAATGAGCAGTTCTTC.

The rearrangement uses TRBV4-1 and TRBJ2-3; 7 bases are a match to TRBD2. This CDR3 is 20 amino acids long. V shed 1 base, J shed 1 base, and the junction held 17 bases outside the gene matches. Germline V lookup: CDR1 MGHRA, CDR2 YSYEKL. CDR3 nucleotides: TGCGCCAGCAGCCAAGCTCCAGCGGGATTGACCCTGGGCGGCACAGATACGCAGTATTTT. Translation: CASSQAPAGLTLGGTDTQYF.

The CDR3 region has the DNA TGTGCCAGCTACTCAGCGGGAGTCCCCTACGAGCAGTACTTC. As protein: CASYSAGVPYEQYF. V is TRBV2 and J is TRBJ2-7, with 8 positions matching TRBD2. Germline-derived CDR1 and CDR2 are SNHLY and FYNNEI. With V trimmed by 8 bases and J by 2 bases, 8 bases remained unmatched. CDR3 size: 14 residues.

Ten or more counts support this clonotype. The V and J genes are TRBV6-1 and TRBJ2-1, with unresolved D. V was trimmed by 8 bases and J by 0 bases, leaving 8 bases between them. The CDR3 runs to 13 residues. The germline V gene has CDR1 MNHNS and CDR2 SASEGT. The CDR3 DNA follows: TGTGCCAGCGGGCAAAGCTCCTACAATGAGCAGTTCTTC. Translated, it gives CASGQSSYNEQFF.

This clonotype was detected only a few times. The CDR3 DNA reads TGTGCCAGCAGTTTACAGGGGCGGTTAGAGACCCAGTACTTC. Its protein product is CASSLQGRLETQYF. This rearrangement joins TRBV27 to TRBJ2-5, with a possible D match to TRBD1 (6 bases). CDR3 length: 14 residues. The germline gives CDR1 MNHEY, CDR2 SMNVEV (reference sequence). The V and J ends lost 2 bases and 4 bases respectively, with 11 bases between them.

The rearrangement joins TRBV7-9 to TRBJ2-7; D is undetermined. Trimming took off 5 bases at V and 1 base at J, with 21 bases between the two ends. Germline CDR1 SEHNR, CDR2 FQNEAQ (reference sequence). The CDR3 is 17 amino acids. CDR3 nucleotides: TGTGCCAGCAGCCTATATCCGACGTTGAGCGAGTCCTACGAGCAGTACTTC. Translating gives CASSLYPTLSESYEQYF. Combining the CDR3 with reference TRBV7-9 and TRBJ2-7 gives the whole variable domain DTGVSQNPRHKITKRGQNVTFRCDPISEHNRLYWYRQTLGQGPEFLTYFQNEAQLEKSRLLSDRFSAERPKGSFSTLEIQRTEQGDSAMYLCASSLYPTLSESYEQYFGPGTRLTVT.

This clonotype appeared a few times. The chain couples TRBV4-1 to TRBJ1-2; tentative D call: TRBD1 (5 bases). The germline gives CDR1 MGHRA, CDR2 YSYEKL. CDR3 length equals 15 residues. With 0 bases removed from V and 0 bases from J, the gap between germline ends came to 8 bases. The CDR3 DNA reads as TGCGCCAGCAGCCAAGACCAGGGAACTAACTATGGCTACACCTTC. Translation: CASSQDQGTNYGYTF.

In this sample, this clonotype turned up a few times. The rearrangement uses TRBV18 and TRBJ1-1; 7 bases match TRBD1. The germline V gene encodes CDR1 KGHSH and CDR2 LQKENI. The ends lost 6 bases at V and 0 bases at J; junction bases unmatched: 4. This CDR3 has 14 residues. In DNA form, the CDR3 reads TGTGCCAGCTCCCACGACAGGGTGAACACTGAAGCTTTCTTT. This codes for CASSHDRVNTEAFF.

The chain carries TRBV7-3 and TRBJ2-2; no definite D call. This CDR3 is built from 14 residues. CDR1 is SGHTA and CDR2 is FQGTGA in the germline V gene. Trimming left V 5 bases short and J 7 bases short, with 14 bases between. The CDR3 sequence is CASSQRAFGGELFF. The DNA of the CDR3 is TGTGCCAGCAGCCAAAGGGCATTTGGCGGGGAGCTGTTTTTT.

CDR3 sequence: CASSPWETSTDTQYF. The CDR3 DNA sequence: TGTGCCAGCAGTCCCTGGGAAACTAGCACAGATACGCAGTATTTT. This chain uses TRBV7-9 with TRBJ2-3; D is unclear. Trimming cost V 6 bases and J 0 bases, with 13 bases left between them. The CDR3 spans 15 residues. Germline V gene sequence: CDR1 SEHNR, CDR2 FQNEAQ (reference sequence).